These T cell receptor beta chains were read from a single sample in a study of OX40 agonist ivuxolimab in advanced cancers. Assay: immunoSEQ multiplex PCR; the TCRdb copy retains only in-frame clones and omits some. The table lists about 52,000 clones, roughly 84% of them singletons. Specimen: CD4+ or CD8+ T cells sorted from blood, collected in a trial of the OX40 agonist ivuxolimab. The receptor set was obtained from an adult with an advanced solid tumor such as melanoma, head and neck, liver or kidney cancer. CDR3s include the opening cysteine and the closing phenylalanine or tryptophan. D genes are given only for firm matches. Clone size is not always given. Where it is, it says once, few, many or a class for expanded clones.

TRBJ1-2	14	-	TRBV7-5	-	TGTGCCAGCAGCTTCGGGACTGACGGCTATGGCTACACCTTC	CASSFGTDGYGYTF
TRBJ1-2	18	-	TRBV9	-	TGTGCCAGCAGCGTAGGAGGACACAGAGCAGTTTTGGACTATGGCTACACCTTC	CASSVGGHRAVLDYGYTF
TRBJ2-3	14	-	TRBV18	-	TGTGCCAGCTCACCACAGCGGAGCACAGATACGCAGTATTTT	CASSPQRSTDTQYF
TRBJ2-4	14	-	TRBV15	once	TGTGCCACCAGCAGAGCCGGCACCAAAAACATTCAGTACTTC	CATSRAGTKNIQYF
TRBJ2-2	16	-	TRBV7-9	-	TGTGCCAGCAGCCCACTCAATGGGCAGGACACCGGGGAGCTGTTTTTT	CASSPLNGQDTGELFF
TRBJ1-2	12	-	TRBV30	-	TGTGCCTGGAGGGACGGTAACTATGGCTACACCTTC	CAWRDGNYGYTF
TRBJ2-3	15	-	TRBV11-2	-	TGTGCCAGCAGCACTCGACCCGACCTGACAGATACGCAGTATTTT	CASSTRPDLTDTQYF
TRBJ1-6	14	-	TRBV6-5	-	TGTGCCAGCAGTTACTCAGGACCAAATTCACCCCTCCACTTT	CASSYSGPNSPLHF
TRBJ2-1	13	TRBD1	TRBV7-8	-	TGTGCCAGCAGCCTCGGGACAGGGAATGAGCAGTTCTTC	CASSLGTGNEQFF
TRBJ1-3	13	-	TRBV27	-	TGTGCCAGCAGTTTTATAGGGGGAAACACCATATATTTT	CASSFIGGNTIYF
TRBJ2-1	17	TRBD2	TRBV7-7	-	TGTGCCAGCAGCATAACCTCCGGGCTAGCGGCCTACAATGAGCAGTTCTTC	CASSITSGLAAYNEQFF
TRBJ1-1	14	-	TRBV9	-	TGTGCCAGCAGCGCCACTACGGGGAACACTGAAGCTTTCTTT	CASSATTGNTEAFF
TRBJ2-6	14	-	TRBV7-3	-	TGTGCCAGCAGCTCTGTTGGAGGGACCAACGTCCTGACTTTC	CASSSVGGTNVLTF
TRBJ1-5	15	TRBD1	TRBV6-1	-	TGTGCCACCAAGCAGGGGGCTACTAGCAATCAGCCCCAGCATTTT	CATKQGATSNQPQHF
TRBJ1-5	14	-	TRBV27	-	TGTGCCAGCAGGCGAACAGGGATTCATCAGCCCCAGCATTTT	CASRRTGIHQPQHF
TRBJ2-1	15	TRBD2	TRBV13	once	TGTGCCAGCAGTTCTTGGATCGGGGGGGCCGATGAGCAGTTCTTC	CASSSWIGGADEQFF
TRBJ2-7	12	TRBD1	TRBV28	-	TGTGCCAGCGGGACAGGGTCCTACGAGCAGTACTTC	CASGTGSYEQYF
TRBJ2-1	17	-	TRBV5-1	once	TGCGCCAGCAGCTTGGATCTTCCGGGCGCTTCGGGGAATGAGCAGTTCTTC	CASSLDLPGASGNEQFF
TRBJ2-3	16	TRBD1	TRBV7-3	-	TGTGCCAGCAGCCACAGGGGGAAGGAGGCCACAGATACGCAGTATTTT	CASSHRGKEATDTQYF
TRBJ2-3	15	TRBD2	TRBV5-6	-	TGTGCCAGCAGACGGGACTACCGCAGCACAGATACGCAGTATTTT	CASRRDYRSTDTQYF
TRBJ1-1	12	-	TRBV11-2	few	TGTGCCAGCAGCTTGGACAGAGTGAAAGCTTTCTTT	CASSLDRVKAFF
TRBJ1-1	15	-	TRBV19	-	TGTGCCAGTAGACTAAAACAAAACTGGAACACTGAAGCTTTCTTT	CASRLKQNWNTEAFF
TRBJ2-2	16	-	TRBV19	-	TGTGCCAGTAGTACCCGGGACACCAAGAACACCGGGGAGCTGTTTTTT	CASSTRDTKNTGELFF
TRBJ1-5	14	-	TRBV28	-	TGTGCCAGCAGTTTCCAATATAGCAATCAGCCCCAGCATTTT	CASSFQYSNQPQHF
TRBJ2-2	15	TRBD1	TRBV5-5	-	TGTGCCAGCAGCCGACAGGGTTCGAACACCGGGGAGCTGTTTTTT	CASSRQGSNTGELFF
TRBJ1-1	12	-	TRBV19	-	TGTGCCAGTAGTAGAGGGGTCACTGAAGCTTTCTTT	CASSRGVTEAFF
TRBJ1-4	13	-	TRBV30	-	TGTGCCTGGACCCGGGATACTAATGAAAAACTGTTTTTT	CAWTRDTNEKLFF
TRBJ2-7	17	-	TRBV14	-	TGTGCCAGCAGCCCCATACGGACGGGGATAACCTCCTACGAGCAGTACTTC	CASSPIRTGITSYEQYF
TRBJ2-7	16	TRBD2	TRBV19	-	TGTGCCAGTAGTATAGCCGGGACTAGCGGCTCCTACGAGCAGTACTTC	CASSIAGTSGSYEQYF
TRBJ1-6	15	TRBD1	TRBV4-3	-	TGCGCCAGCAGCCAAGAGGGACAGACCAATTCACCCCTCCACTTT	CASSQEGQTNSPLHF
TRBJ2-2	15	TRBD1	TRBV27	-	TGTGCCAGCAGTCGACAGGGGTCTGGGACCGGGGAGCTGTTTTTT	CASSRQGSGTGELFF
TRBJ1-2	12	-	TRBV29-1	-	TGCAGCGTCACGGTGGGTTCGTTAGGCTACACCTTC	CSVTVGSLGYTF
TRBJ2-5	17	TRBD2	TRBV10-3	-	TGTGCCATCAGTGCTAGGGCTAGCGGGAGTACCCAAGAGACCCAGTACTTC	CAISARASGSTQETQYF
TRBJ1-1	11	-	TRBV2	few	TGTGCCAGCAGTTATAGCACTGAAGCTTTCTTT	CASSYSTEAFF
TRBJ1-1	12	-	TRBV2	few	TGTGCCAGCACCCCCGGTGCCCGCGAGGCTTTCTTT	CASTPGAREAFF
TRBJ2-2	13	TRBD2	TRBV29-1	once	TGCAGCGTACTAGCGGGAGAAGCCGGGGAGCTGTTTTTT	CSVLAGEAGELFF
TRBJ2-3	15	TRBD2	TRBV7-2	once	TGTGCCAGCAGCGTAGGACTAGCGGGAATAGATACGCAGTATTTT	CASSVGLAGIDTQYF
TRBJ2-2	12	-	TRBV14	-	TGTGCCAGCAGCCAGACACGGGGGGAGCTGTTTTTT	CASSQTRGELFF
TRBJ1-5	15	-	TRBV6-6	-	TGTGCCAGCAGCCCGAGAGAATATAGCAATCAGCCCCAGCATTTT	CASSPREYSNQPQHF
TRBJ1-6	16	TRBD1	TRBV12-5	-	TGTGCTAGTGGTTTCACAGGGGGCGCAGTTAATTCACCCCTCCACTTT	CASGFTGGAVNSPLHF
TRBJ1-5	13	TRBD1	TRBV7-2	-	TGTGCCAGCAGTGGACAGGGGAATCAGCCCCAGCATTTT	CASSGQGNQPQHF
TRBJ2-7	15	-	TRBV4-2	-	TGTGCCAGCAGCTTGGGCAGGGAGAGCTCCTACGAGCAGTACTTC	CASSLGRESSYEQYF
TRBJ1-4	12	TRBD1	TRBV6-5	-	TGTGCCAGCAGTCAGAGACAGGGAAGACTGTTTTTT	CASSQRQGRLFF
TRBJ1-3	17	-	TRBV19	-	TGTGCCAGTAGTAGAGAGCATCAGGGGTACTCTGGAAACACCATATATTTT	CASSREHQGYSGNTIYF
TRBJ2-1	13	-	TRBV7-9	-	TGTGCCAGCAGCTTAAACTCCTACAATGAGCAGTTCTTC	CASSLNSYNEQFF
TRBJ2-3	16	TRBD2	TRBV9	-	TGTGCCAGCAGCGTCGGGACTAGCGGGAGGACAGATACGCAGTATTTT	CASSVGTSGRTDTQYF
TRBJ2-1	11	-	TRBV30	-	TGTGCAGGGGGGGGCTACAATGAGCAGTTCTTC	CAGGGYNEQFF
TRBJ1-1	13	-	TRBV7-9	-	TGTGCCAGCAGCTTGTGGGGGGAGAGTGAAGCTTTCTTT	CASSLWGESEAFF
TRBJ1-1	12	-	TRBV5-4	few	TGTGCCAGCAGCTTAATGAACACTGAAGCTTTCTTT	CASSLMNTEAFF
TRBJ2-3	18	TRBD2	TRBV13	once	TGTGCCAGCAGCCAGGAAACCCTAGCGGGGGGGAGCACAGATACGCAGTATTTT	CASSQETLAGGSTDTQYF
TRBJ2-6	17	-	TRBV11-2	-	TGTGCCAGCAGTCGCCGGCAGTTTAACTCTGGGGCCAACGTCCTGACTTTC	CASSRRQFNSGANVLTF
TRBJ2-3	17	-	TRBV19	-	TGTGCCAGTAGTATAGGGGAGGCAGGGTGGAGTTCAGATACGCAGTATTTT	CASSIGEAGWSSDTQYF
TRBJ2-5	12	-	TRBV29-1	-	TGCAGCGTTGAAGACCAGGGGGAGGAGCAGTACTTC	CSVEDQGEEQYF
TRBJ1-2	12	-	TRBV28	-	TGTGCCAGCGGCCTAGGCGGGGACGGCTACACCTTC	CASGLGGDGYTF
TRBJ1-1	15	-	TRBV28	-	TGTGCCAGCAGAAGCCCCCGGGACAAGAACACTGAAGCTTTCTTT	CASRSPRDKNTEAFF
TRBJ1-2	12	TRBD1	TRBV30	-	TGTGCCGGTGACAGGGGGGCCTATGGCTACACCTTC	CAGDRGAYGYTF
TRBJ1-2	14	TRBD1	TRBV6-4	-	TGTGCCGGGCGGTCCGGGACAGCCAACTATGGCTACACCTTC	CAGRSGTANYGYTF
TRBJ1-1	16	-	TRBV4-1	few	TGCGCCAGCAGCCAAGCGTTAATCAGCATGAACACTGAAGCTTTCTTT	CASSQALISMNTEAFF
TRBJ2-6	14	TRBD2	TRBV19	-	TGTGCCAGTATTGGACTAGCTGGGGCCAACGTCCTGACTTTC	CASIGLAGANVLTF
TRBJ2-7	12	-	TRBV18	-	TGTGCCAGCTCACCGGACCGGCGGGAGCAGTACTTC	CASSPDRREQYF